The present entry profiles one T cell receptor beta chain with its context. Together with a sample-barcoded 5' primer, a J-beta primer mix was included in a second PCR lasting about 6 to 11 cycles. Every sample gave at least 2.5 million paired-end reads containing CDR3. MiXCR, applied by TCRdb to the 5' RACE reads, yields one record per CDR3 protein. In the table there are about 650,000 distinct CDR3 sequences, less than 40% of which are singletons. The entry originates in a study of blood T cells in healthy people across ages. The CDR3 runs to 14 residues. The V end was cut by 4 bases, the J end by 6 bases, with 15 bases between. Per germline, CDR1 SGHKS and CDR2 YYEKEE (reference sequence). Each of the donors had about 9.9 milliliters of peripheral blood drawn into EDTA-treated Vacutainer tubes.

V is TRBV5-5 and J is TRBJ2-3; the D gene could be TRBD1 or TRBD2 (5 bases each). Material for sequencing was blood. This TCR came from an elderly woman in good health. The CDR3: CASSHRDPNDTQYF. CDR3 DNA: TGTGCCAGCAGCCACCGGGACCCGAATGATACGCAGTATTTT.